The present TCR beta chain was sequenced within a study of molecular identifiers for immune sequencing clone quantification. Preparation methods for the bulk TCR libraries were those previously described, with listed TCR primers. Via MiXCR, TCRdb re-called the PCR reads, giving one row per CDR3 protein. The sample has some 100,000 distinct CDR3 sequences; around 19% are singletons. Between about 19,000 and 1,000,000 sorted cells, with 10%, 30% or 50% RNA, yielded naive CD8 libraries. General observations from the study: In CMV-specific effectors, clones above 20 copies held over 99% of molecules; naive, under 1%.

This clonotype was picked up many times. The antigen remains undetermined. Source material: naive CD8+ T cells from blood, with Jurkat cell RNA spiked in. Documented subset: FACS-sorted CD8+CD4-CCR7+CD45RA+ naive T cells. The TCR was taken from a human donor in good health. Some libraries in this study had Jurkat cell RNA spiked in.

The CDR3 nucleotides read TGTGCCAGCAGCTTAGCAGCTAGCGGGGAAGAGACCCAGTACTTC. Translation: CASSLAASGEETQYF. This sequence joins TRBV7-8 and TRBJ2-5; 9 bases agree with TRBD2. Germline values: CDR1 SGHVS, CDR2 FQNEAQ. The length of the CDR3 is 15 residues. With 0 bases clipped from V and 3 bases from J, the junction kept 2 bases outside the gene matches.